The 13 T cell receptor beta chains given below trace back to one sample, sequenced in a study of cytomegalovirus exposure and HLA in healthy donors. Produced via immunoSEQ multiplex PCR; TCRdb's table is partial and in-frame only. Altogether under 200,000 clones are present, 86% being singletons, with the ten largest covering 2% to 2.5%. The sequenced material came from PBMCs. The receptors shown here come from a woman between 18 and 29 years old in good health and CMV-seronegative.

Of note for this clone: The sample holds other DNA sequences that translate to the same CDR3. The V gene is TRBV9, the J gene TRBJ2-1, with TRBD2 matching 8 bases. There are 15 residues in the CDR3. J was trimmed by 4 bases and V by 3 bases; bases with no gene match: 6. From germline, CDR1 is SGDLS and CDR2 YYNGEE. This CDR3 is CASSATSGSYNEQFF. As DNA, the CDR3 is TGTGCCAGCAGCGCCACTAGCGGCTCATACAATGAGCAGTTCTTC.

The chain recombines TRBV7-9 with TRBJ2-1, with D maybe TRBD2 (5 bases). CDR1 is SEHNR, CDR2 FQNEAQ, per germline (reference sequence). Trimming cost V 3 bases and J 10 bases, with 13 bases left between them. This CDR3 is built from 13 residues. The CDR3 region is CASSFLGVAEQFF. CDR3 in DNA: TGTGCCAGCAGCTTTTTGGGAGTAGCGGAGCAGTTCTTC.

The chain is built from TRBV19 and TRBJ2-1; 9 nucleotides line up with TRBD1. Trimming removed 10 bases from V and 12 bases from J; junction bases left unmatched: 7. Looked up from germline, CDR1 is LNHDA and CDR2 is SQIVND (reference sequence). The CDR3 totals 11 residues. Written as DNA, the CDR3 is TGTGCCACCGGGACAGGGTTTATGCAGTTCTTC. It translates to CATGTGFMQFF.

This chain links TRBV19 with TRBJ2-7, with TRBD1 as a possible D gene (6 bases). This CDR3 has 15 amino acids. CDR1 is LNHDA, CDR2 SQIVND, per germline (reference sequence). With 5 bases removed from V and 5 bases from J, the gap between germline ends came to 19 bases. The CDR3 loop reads CASSLTRTALNEQYF. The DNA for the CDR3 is TGTGCCAGTAGTCTCACGCGGACAGCCTTAAACGAGCAGTACTTC.

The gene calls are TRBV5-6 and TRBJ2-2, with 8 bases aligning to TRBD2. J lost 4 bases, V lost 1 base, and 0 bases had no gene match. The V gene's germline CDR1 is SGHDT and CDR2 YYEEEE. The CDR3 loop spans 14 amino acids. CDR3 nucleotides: TGTGCCAGCAGCTTGCTAGCGGGCACCGGGGAGCTGTTTTTT. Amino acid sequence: CASSLLAGTGELFF.

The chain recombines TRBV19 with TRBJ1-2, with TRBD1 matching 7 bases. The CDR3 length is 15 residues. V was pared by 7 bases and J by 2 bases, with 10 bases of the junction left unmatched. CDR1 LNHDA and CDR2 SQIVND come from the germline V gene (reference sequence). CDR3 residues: CASTPTGDFNYGYTF. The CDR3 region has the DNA TGTGCCAGTACTCCTACAGGGGACTTCAACTATGGCTACACCTTC.

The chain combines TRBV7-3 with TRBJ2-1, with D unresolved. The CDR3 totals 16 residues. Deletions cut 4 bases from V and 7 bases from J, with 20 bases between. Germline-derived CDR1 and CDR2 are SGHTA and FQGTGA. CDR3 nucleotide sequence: TGTGCCAGCAGCTCCCACCTTAATTTCGGAGAGAATGAGCAGTTCTTC. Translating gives CASSSHLNFGENEQFF.

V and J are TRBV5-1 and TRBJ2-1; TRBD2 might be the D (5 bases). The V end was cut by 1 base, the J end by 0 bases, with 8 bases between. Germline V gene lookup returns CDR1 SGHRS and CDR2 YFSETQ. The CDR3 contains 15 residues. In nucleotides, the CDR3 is TGCGCCAGCAGCTTGAGTGGGAGCTCCTACAATGAGCAGTTCTTC. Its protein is CASSLSGSSYNEQFF.

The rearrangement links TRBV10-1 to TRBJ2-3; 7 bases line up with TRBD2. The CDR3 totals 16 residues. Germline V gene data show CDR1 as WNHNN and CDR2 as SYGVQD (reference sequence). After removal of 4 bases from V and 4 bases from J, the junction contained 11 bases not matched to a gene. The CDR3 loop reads CASSGLGEGAADTQYF. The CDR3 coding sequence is TGCGCCAGCAGTGGTTTGGGGGAGGGCGCGGCAGATACGCAGTATTTT.

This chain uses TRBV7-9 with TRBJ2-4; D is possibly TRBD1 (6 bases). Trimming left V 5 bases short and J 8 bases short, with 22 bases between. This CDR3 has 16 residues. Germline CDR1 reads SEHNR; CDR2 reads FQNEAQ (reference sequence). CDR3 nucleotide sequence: TGTGCCAGCAGCCACGCAGCTGGTCGGGACATCCACATTCAGTACTTC. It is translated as CASSHAAGRDIHIQYF. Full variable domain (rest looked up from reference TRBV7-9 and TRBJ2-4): DTGVSQNPRHKITKRGQNVTFRCDPISEHNRLYWYRQTLGQGPEFLTYFQNEAQLEKSRLLSDRFSAERPKGSFSTLEIQRTEQGDSAMYLCASSHAAGRDIHIQYFGAGTRLSVL.

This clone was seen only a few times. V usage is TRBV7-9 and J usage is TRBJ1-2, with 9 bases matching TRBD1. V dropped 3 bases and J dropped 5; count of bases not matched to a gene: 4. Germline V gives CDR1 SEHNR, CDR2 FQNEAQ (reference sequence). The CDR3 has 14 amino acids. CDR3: CASSFTGGDYGYTF. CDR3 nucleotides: TGTGCCAGCAGCTTTACAGGGGGCGATTATGGCTACACCTTC.

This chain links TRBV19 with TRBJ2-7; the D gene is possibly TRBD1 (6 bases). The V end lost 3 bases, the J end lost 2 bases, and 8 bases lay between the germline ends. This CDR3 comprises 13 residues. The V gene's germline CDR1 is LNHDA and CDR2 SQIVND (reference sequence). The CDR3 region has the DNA TGTGCCAGTAGTATGGCAGGGGCCTACGAGCAGTACTTC. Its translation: CASSMAGAYEQYF.

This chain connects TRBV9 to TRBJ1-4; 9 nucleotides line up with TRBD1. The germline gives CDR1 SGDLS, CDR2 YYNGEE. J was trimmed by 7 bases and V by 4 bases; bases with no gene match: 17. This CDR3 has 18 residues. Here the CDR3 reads CASSPGIRRQGESEKLFF. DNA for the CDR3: TGTGCCAGCAGCCCAGGGATTAGACGACAGGGGGAAAGTGAAAAACTGTTTTTT.